Shown below are 30 T cell receptor beta chains from a single sample sequenced in a study of cytomegalovirus exposure and HLA in healthy donors. Sequencing used immunoSEQ multiplex PCR; TCRdb keeps in-frame clones, though not all of them. This sample has around 180,000 clones; 86% occur once, and the top ten carry roughly 1.5%. Sequencing input: PBMCs. These receptors were collected from a woman aged 18-29 years in good health and CMV-seronegative.

This chain links TRBV10-2 with TRBJ2-2; D gene ambiguous. V was cut by 6 bases and J by 0 bases, with 14 bases left in between. Germline CDR1 is WSHSY and CDR2 is SAAADI. The length of the CDR3 is 16 residues. The CDR3 region has the DNA TGCGCCAGCAGAGTTGACAAAATCTCGAACACCGGGGAGCTGTTTTTT. Its translation is CASRVDKISNTGELFF.

The J gene is TRBJ2-6, the V gene TRBV10-3, with TRBD1 matching over 10 bases. V shed 4 bases, J shed 2 bases, and the junction held 5 bases outside the gene matches. This CDR3 has 17 residues. Germline V gives CDR1 ENHRY, CDR2 SYGVKD. The DNA of the CDR3 is TGTGCCATCAGTGGCCGGACAGGGGGGACTGGGGCCAACGTCCTGACTTTC. Its protein product is CAISGRTGGTGANVLTF.

This clone was recorded a few times. The chain links TRBV7-2 to TRBJ1-2, with TRBD1 matching 7 bases. V shed 0 bases and J 2 bases; nucleotides not matched to a gene: 3. The CDR3 runs to 15 residues. The germline V gene encodes CDR1 SGHTA and CDR2 FQGNSA. The CDR3 DNA reads TGTGCCAGCAGCTTAGCGACAGGGACCAACTATGGCTACACCTTC. Translated, it gives CASSLATGTNYGYTF.

The gene calls are TRBV6-1 and TRBJ1-2; D uncertain. Germline V CDR1 and CDR2: MNHNS, SASEGT. The V end lost 2 bases, the J end lost 4 bases, and 8 bases lay between the germline ends. The CDR3 sequence is 13 residues long. The CDR3 nucleotides read TGTGCCAGCAGTGAATCAGGTAGCTATGGCTACACCTTC. It yields the protein CASSESGSYGYTF.

The V call is TRBV5-1, the J call TRBJ2-1, with TRBD1 identical over 8 bases. Germline V gene lookup returns CDR1 SGHRS and CDR2 YFSETQ. The CDR3 runs 17 residues. J was trimmed by 6 bases and V by 0 bases; bases with no gene match: 11. DNA for the CDR3: TGCGCCAGCAGCTTGGTGCCGTGGACAGGGACGGGCAATGAGCAGTTCTTC. Encoded protein: CASSLVPWTGTGNEQFF. The full variable domain, rest sourced from reference TRBV5-1 and TRBJ2-1, is KAGVTQTPRYLIKTRGQQVTLSCSPISGHRSVSWYQQTPGQGLQFLFEYFSETQRNKGNFPGRFSGRQFSNSRSEMNVSTLELGDSALYLCASSLVPWTGTGNEQFFGPGTRLTVL.

CDR3 sequence reads: CASRPNVAEAFF. The CDR3 bases are TGTGCCAGCAGGCCTAATGTGGCTGAAGCTTTCTTT. The chain recombines TRBV6-1 with TRBJ1-1, with unresolved D. V lost 6 bases and J 6 bases, leaving 11 bases between the germline ends. CDR3 length: 12 residues. Germline loops: CDR1 MNHNS, CDR2 SASEGT.

This chain links TRBV5-5 with TRBJ2-7, with 10 positions matching TRBD2. The J segment lost 2 bases and the V segment lost 5 bases, leaving 4 bases of the junction unmatched. The CDR3 extends over 14 amino acids. Germline lookup yields CDR1 SGHKS and CDR2 YYEKEE (reference sequence). The CDR3 nucleotides read TGTGCCAGCAGGCAGCGGGAGGGCCCCTACGAGCAGTACTTC. This sequence encodes CASRQREGPYEQYF.

This chain links TRBV15 with TRBJ2-3, with D maybe TRBD1 (6 bases). Between the trimmed V and J ends, which lost 3 bases and 2 bases, there was a span of 15 bases. Germline V gene data show CDR1 as LNHNV and CDR2 as YYDKDF (reference sequence). The CDR3 totals 16 residues. CDR3 sequence reads: CATSRLPGHSTDTQYF. Here the CDR3 DNA reads TGTGCCACCAGCAGGCTCCCGGGACACTCCACAGATACGCAGTATTTT.

This clone was found once. The rearrangement uses TRBV15 and TRBJ1-5; TRBD1 matches 8 bases. Per the germline V gene, CDR1 is LNHNV and CDR2 is YYDKDF (reference sequence). The CDR3 loop spans 15 amino acids. V shed 3 bases, J shed 1 base, and the junction held 2 bases outside the gene matches. The CDR3 DNA reads TGTGCCACCAGCAGGGACAGGGCGAGCAATCAGCCCCAGCATTTT. It yields the protein CATSRDRASNQPQHF. The full variable domain, its missing parts supplied by reference TRBV15 and TRBJ1-5, is DAMVIQNPRYQVTQFGKPVTLSCSQTLNHNVMYWYQQKSSQAPKLLFHYYDKDFNNEADTPDNFQSRRPNTSFCFLDIRSPGLGDTAMYLCATSRDRASNQPQHFGDGTRLSIL.

The chain has TRBV5-6 and TRBJ2-5; 10 positions agree with TRBD2. This CDR3 comprises 16 residues. J lost 4 bases, V lost 3 bases, and 9 bases had no gene match. Per germline, CDR1 SGHDT and CDR2 YYEEEE. CDR3 coding DNA: TGTGCCAGCAGCTCCTCTAGCGGGGGAGGGGTAGAGACCCAGTACTTC. Translating gives CASSSSSGGGVETQYF.

Notes on this clone: Other DNA sequences in this sample translate to the same CDR3. The CDR3 is CASSQPGRGNQPQHF. Here the CDR3 DNA reads TGCGCCAGCAGCCAACCGGGCAGGGGAAATCAGCCCCAGCATTTT. This chain links TRBV4-1 with TRBJ1-5; maybe TRBD1 (6 bases). V lost 2 bases to trimming and J lost 4 bases, with 12 bases between them. This CDR3 contains 15 residues. Germline CDR1 reads MGHRA; CDR2 reads YSYEKL.

J is TRBJ2-5 and V is TRBV7-2; D gene uncertain. This CDR3 is 13 amino acids long. Trimming removed 1 base from V and 2 bases from J, with 5 bases in between. Germline lookup yields CDR1 SGHTA and CDR2 FQGNSA. The CDR3 is CASSLVLQETQYF. CDR3 DNA sequence: TGTGCCAGCAGCTTAGTTCTTCAAGAGACCCAGTACTTC.

This clone was picked up one time. The chain employs TRBV27 and TRBJ1-1; D not resolved. This CDR3 comprises 13 residues. The germline V gene encodes CDR1 MNHEY and CDR2 SMNVEV (reference sequence). Trimming cost V 2 bases and J 0 bases, with 4 bases left between them. CDR3 amino acids: CASSLIMNTEAFF. The CDR3 DNA follows: TGTGCCAGCAGTTTAATCATGAACACTGAAGCTTTCTTT.

The chain recombines TRBV7-9 with TRBJ2-7, with 8 bases identical to TRBD2. This CDR3 spans 14 amino acids. V gave up 5 bases and J gave up 2 bases; unmatched junction bases: 5. Germline CDR1 reads SEHNR; CDR2 reads FQNEAQ (reference sequence). CDR3 residues: CASSGERGPYEQYF. The CDR3 nucleotides read TGTGCCAGCAGCGGGGAGCGGGGGCCCTACGAGCAGTACTTC. The variable domain in full, completed from reference TRBV7-9 and TRBJ2-7, reads DTGVSQNPRHKITKRGQNVTFRCDPISEHNRLYWYRQTLGQGPEFLTYFQNEAQLEKSRLLSDRFSAERPKGSFSTLEIQRTEQGDSAMYLCASSGERGPYEQYFGPGTRLTVT.

CDR3 protein: CASSLDAVSLTGDTQYF. The CDR3 region has the DNA TGTGCCAGCAGCTTGGACGCCGTATCTTTGACGGGGGATACGCAGTATTTT. V and J are TRBV5-4 and TRBJ2-3; weak D call: TRBD2 (5 bases). V was pared by 0 bases and J by 6 bases, with 20 bases between. Per the germline V gene, CDR1 is SGHNT and CDR2 is YYREEE (reference sequence). This CDR3 has 17 amino acids. Full variable domain (remainder filled in from reference TRBV5-4 and TRBJ2-3): ETGVTQSPTHLIKTRGQQVTLRCSSQSGHNTVSWYQQALGQGPQFIFQYYREEENGRGNFPPRFSGLQFPNYSSELNVNALELDDSALYLCASSLDAVSLTGDTQYFGPGTRLTVL.

This clone was picked up a small number of times. The chain carries TRBV7-9 and TRBJ1-1; D is uncertain. V lost 4 bases and J lost 4, with 13 bases in between. The CDR3 covers 14 residues. The germline V gene has CDR1 SEHNR and CDR2 FQNEAQ (reference sequence). The CDR3 nucleotides are TGTGCCAGCAGCTCCCATCAAGCGTCCACTGAAGCTTTCTTT. Protein product: CASSSHQASTEAFF.

The rearrangement links TRBV18 to TRBJ1-2; D gene unclear. V was pared by 4 bases and J by 0 bases, with 6 bases between. CDR3 size: 13 residues. Germline CDR1 and CDR2: KGHSH and LQKENI. The CDR3 spells CASSQIANYGYTF. Here the CDR3 DNA reads TGTGCCAGCTCACAAATAGCTAACTATGGCTACACCTTC.

The V and J genes are TRBV7-3 and TRBJ2-5; no reliable D call. The CDR3 is made up of 14 amino acids. Germline lookup yields CDR1 SGHTA and CDR2 FQGTGA. V was shortened by 0 bases and J by 2 bases, with 7 bases between the two germline ends. The CDR3 DNA reads TGTGCCAGCAGCTTAACGGGCAGGCAAGAGACCCAGTACTTC. Translation gives CASSLTGRQETQYF.

This sequence joins TRBV7-6 and TRBJ1-2; D is ambiguous. V shed 0 bases and J shed 4 bases, with 12 bases lying between them. Germline CDR1 is SGHVS and CDR2 is FNYEAQ. This CDR3 is built from 15 residues. CDR3 bases: TGTGCCAGCAGCTTAGCGGTTGGCGGAGTCTATGGCTACACCTTC. Protein product: CASSLAVGGVYGYTF.

This clone was seen repeatedly, ten times or more. The chain recombines TRBV19 with TRBJ2-7, with 12 bases identical to TRBD1. The CDR3 consists of 16 residues. Trimming at V came to 5 bases and at J to 2 bases, leaving 7 bases not matched to a gene. Germline V lookup: CDR1 LNHDA, CDR2 SQIVND (reference sequence). The CDR3 sequence: CASSGTGGSLTYEQYF. DNA of the CDR3: TGTGCCAGTAGTGGGACAGGGGGCTCTCTCACCTACGAGCAGTACTTC.

V usage is TRBV2 and J usage is TRBJ1-1; no clear D. The V gene lost 1 base and the J gene lost 7 bases, with 10 bases spanning the gap. The V gene's germline CDR1 is SNHLY and CDR2 FYNNEI. This CDR3 is built from 13 residues. The CDR3 region is CASSEGAGNEAFF. The CDR3 nucleotides are TGTGCCAGCAGTGAAGGGGCAGGCAATGAAGCTTTCTTT.

The CDR3, as DNA: TGTGCCAGCAGTTCGACAGGGAGCACCGGGGAGCTGTTTTTT. The encoded protein is CASSSTGSTGELFF. The chain couples TRBV11-3 to TRBJ2-2, with 7 bases that match TRBD1. The CDR3 has 14 residues. Germline CDR1 is SGHNT and CDR2 is YENEEA. V was pared by 6 bases and J by 4 bases, with 5 bases of the junction left unmatched.

The chain employs TRBV10-3 and TRBJ1-1, with 8 bases fitting TRBD1. Germline CDR1 is ENHRY and CDR2 is SYGVKD. Trimming at V came to 8 bases and at J to 8 bases, leaving 4 bases not matched to a gene. This CDR3 has 11 residues. In DNA, the CDR3 is TGTGCCATCCGAGGACAGGGCGAAGCTTTCTTT. It is translated as CAIRGQGEAFF.

The chain joins TRBV28 to TRBJ1-4; weak D call: TRBD1 (5 bases). Germline V CDR1 and CDR2: MDHEN, SYDVKM. Trimming removed 6 bases at V and 3 bases at J, with 14 bases between. The length of the CDR3 is 15 residues. Written as DNA, the CDR3 is TGTGCCAGCAGGGCAGGGTCATATGCTAATGAAAAACTGTTTTTT. Translation gives CASRAGSYANEKLFF.

The J gene is TRBJ2-1, the V gene TRBV10-2, with 13 bases matching TRBD2. V gave up 0 bases and J gave up 4 bases; unmatched junction bases: 3. The CDR3 contains 17 residues. CDR1 WSHSY and CDR2 SAAADI come from the germline V gene. The CDR3 DNA follows: TGCGCCAGCAGTGAGTCGAGACTAGCGGGGGGATACAATGAGCAGTTCTTC. This codes for CASSESRLAGGYNEQFF.

The chain is built from TRBV18 and TRBJ2-5, with D tentatively TRBD2 (7 bases). The germline V and J ends were trimmed by 0 bases and 5 bases, with 16 bases remaining between them. From germline, CDR1 is KGHSH and CDR2 LQKENI. CDR3 length: 16 residues. CDR3 DNA: TGTGCCAGCTCACCACCGAACGGGGGGCTGGCGGAGACCCAGTACTTC. Residues: CASSPPNGGLAETQYF. Combining the CDR3 with reference TRBV18 and TRBJ2-5 gives the whole variable domain NAGVMQNPRHLVRRRGQEARLRCSPMKGHSHVYWYRQLPEEGLKFMVYLQKENIIDESGMPKERFSAEFPKEGPSILRIQQVVRGDSAAYFCASSPPNGGLAETQYFGPGTRLLVL.

This chain joins TRBV29-1 and TRBJ2-1; 9 nucleotides agree with TRBD1. This CDR3 is built from 12 residues. Germline CDR1 and CDR2: SQVTM and ANQGSEA. The V segment lost 5 bases and the J segment 9 bases; nucleotides outside the gene matches: 5. The CDR3 sequence: CSVNRGRGEQFF. The CDR3 DNA follows: TGCAGCGTTAACAGGGGGCGAGGTGAGCAGTTCTTC.

V is TRBV4-1 and J is TRBJ1-1, with 11 bases identical to TRBD1. Germline V CDR1 and CDR2: MGHRA, YSYEKL. With V trimmed by 0 bases and J by 11 bases, 5 bases remained unmatched. This CDR3 comprises 14 residues. The CDR3 DNA sequence: TGCGCCAGCAGCCAAGAGGGACAGGGGGTAAAGGCTTTCTTT. Residues: CASSQEGQGVKAFF.

Only one count was recorded for this clone. The chain links TRBV9 to TRBJ1-5; D not resolved. This CDR3 spans 20 amino acids. Germline lookup yields CDR1 SGDLS and CDR2 YYNGEE. Deletions cut 4 bases from V and 1 base from J, with 27 bases between. The CDR3 is CASSLGLRTPRACSNQPQHF. In DNA form, the CDR3 reads TGTGCCAGCAGCCTAGGTTTGAGGACCCCGAGGGCTTGCAGCAATCAGCCCCAGCATTTT.

This sequence joins TRBV2 and TRBJ1-1; D is perhaps TRBD1 (5 bases). CDR1 is SNHLY and CDR2 is FYNNEI in the germline V gene. CDR3 size: 12 residues. Trimming stripped 7 bases from V and 10 bases from J, with 16 bases between. The CDR3 sequence: CASKGDLGGAFF. The DNA for the CDR3 is TGTGCCAGCAAGGGAGACTTGGGGGGAGCTTTCTTT.